This TCR beta chain was captured by sequencing in a study of glioma-infiltrating T cells after dendritic cell vaccination. The sample's time point: after dendritic cell vaccination, including at tumor progression/relapse. V lost 3 bases to trimming and J lost 4 bases, with 15 bases between them. CDR3 length equals 15 residues. Germline CDR1 reads SNHLY; CDR2 reads FYNNEI. TCRdb keeps only in-frame clones here, not all; method: immunoSEQ multiplex PCR. The sample lists roughly 88,000 clones, more than 80% occurring once. The sequences come from blood, collected after dendritic cell vaccination. V gene TRBV2 combines with J gene TRBJ2-5; tentative D call: TRBD2 (6 bases). The sequence was obtained from a human donor with glioblastoma. The CDR3 DNA reads TGTGCCAGCAGTGAGCGCCGGGAGAGGGGAGAGACCCAGTACTTC. Translated: CASSERRERGETQYF.